The T cell receptor beta chain described here comes from a study of T-cell memory formation after mild COVID-19. Study context: Largely donor-specific sequence clusters came from a couple of donors. Findings of the study overall: Mainly in CM and EM were contracting CD4+ clones; CD8+ were in EMRA. Pre-infection memory held some responding clones, suggesting pre-existing cross-reactive T cells responded.

In this sample, this clonotype turned up a few times. Antigen specificity is unknown. TCRdb fed the 5' RACE reads into MiXCR, producing one record per CDR3 protein. Here the sample spans under 550,000 distinct CDR3 sequences, approximately 18% being singletons. This CDR3 spans 15 amino acids. V gave up 2 bases and J gave up 6 bases, with 14 bases separating them. This clonotype originated in a man younger than 35 who had mild COVID-19 (a few samples of this study predate the infection). Cell type and time point are not known. This chain uses TRBV12-3 or TRBV12-4 with TRBJ1-5; D gene ambiguous. The sample consisted of PBMCs or a T cell subset sorted from them (not recorded which). CDR3 sequence (DNA): TGTGCCAGCAGTTTATTCGCGGAGGCGGTTCAGCCCCAGCATTTT. Protein sequence: CASSLFAEAVQPQHF.